A single sample is the source of the 11 T cell receptor beta chains below, sequenced in a study of response to subunit inactivated influenza vaccine. TCRdb itself ran the RT-PCR reads through MiXCR, one entry per CDR3 protein. The data contain about 540,000 distinct CDR3 sequences, approximately 24% of them singletons. These data are also associated with another study on T cells expressing NK-cell markers. That study adds: In generating TCR beta cDNA, 5'RACE template switching with UMIs was used.

The source was CD4+ T cells sorted from PBMCs, collected less than 13 days after vaccination. Receptors were obtained from a man in his forties or fifties who received an inactivated influenza vaccine.

The chain links TRBV15 to TRBJ1-3; possible D gene TRBD1, 6 bases. Germline CDR1 is LNHNV and CDR2 is YYDKDF (reference sequence). The length of the CDR3 is 15 residues. V was cut by 0 bases and J by 4 bases, with 10 bases left in between. The CDR3: CATSRDRGGGNTIYF. CDR3 nucleotide sequence: TGTGCCACCAGCAGAGACAGGGGAGGAGGAAACACCATATATTTT.

This clonotype showed up just a few times. The chain is built from TRBV12-3 or TRBV12-4 and TRBJ1-5, with a weak D call TRBD1 (6 bases). The CDR3 sequence is 15 residues long. Trimming shortened V by 6 bases and J by 1 base, and 13 bases separated the two germline ends. The DNA for the CDR3 is TGTGCCAGCAGAAAGACAGGTCCGAGCAATCAGCCCCAGCATTTT. Amino acid sequence: CASRKTGPSNQPQHF.

The chain combines TRBV20-1 with TRBJ2-5; possibly TRBD2 for D (6 bases). V was clipped by 3 bases and J by 0 bases, with 11 bases between them. Germline-derived CDR1 and CDR2 are DFQATT and SNEGSKA (reference sequence). CDR3 length: 14 amino acids. The CDR3 DNA reads as TGCAGTGCTAGTGGGACTCAGTACCAAGAGACCCAGTACTTC. It translates to CSASGTQYQETQYF.

This clonotype was detected a few times. The CDR3, as DNA: TGTGCCAGCAGCTTAACGGGGGGAGTCACTGAAGCTTTCTTT. It codes for CASSLTGGVTEAFF. The V gene is TRBV7-9, the J gene TRBJ1-1; maybe TRBD1 (5 bases). CDR1 SEHNR and CDR2 FQNEAQ come from the germline V gene (reference sequence). The germline V and J ends were trimmed by 2 bases and 4 bases, with 11 bases remaining between them. The CDR3 sequence is 14 residues long.

There are a few counts of this clonotype. Here the CDR3 DNA reads TGCAGTGCTAGAGATCATACAGGGGCTACAGATACGCAGTATTTT. Residues: CSARDHTGATDTQYF. The chain combines TRBV20-1 with TRBJ2-3; the match to TRBD1 covers 7 bases. Looked up from germline, CDR1 is DFQATT and CDR2 is SNEGSKA (reference sequence). The length of the CDR3 is 15 residues. J gave up 3 bases and V 0 bases, and 6 bases lay outside the gene matches.

The V call is TRBV20-1, the J call TRBJ2-1; possibly TRBD2 for D (6 bases). V shed 4 bases and J shed 12 bases, with 19 bases lying between them. CDR1 and CDR2 from the germline V gene are DFQATT and SNEGSKA (reference sequence). The CDR3 extends over 13 amino acids. The DNA of the CDR3 is TGCAGTGCTAAATCAGCGCTCGGGACTCGGCAGTTCTTC. Its translation is CSAKSALGTRQFF.

This clonotype has just a few counts. This rearrangement joins TRBV7-9 to TRBJ1-4; TRBD1 matches at 7 bases. There are 15 residues in the CDR3. Trimming took 4 bases from V and 8 from J; bases not matched to a gene: 10. Germline V lookup: CDR1 SEHNR, CDR2 FQNEAQ (reference sequence). The CDR3 spells CASSSRTGVFEKLFF. The CDR3 nucleotides are TGTGCCAGCAGCTCTCGGACAGGCGTGTTCGAAAAACTGTTTTTT.

This clonotype came up a few times. The chain recombines TRBV7-2 with TRBJ1-2; weak D call: TRBD1 (5 bases). This CDR3 is built from 13 residues. V lost 3 bases and J 11 bases, leaving 16 bases between the germline ends. CDR1 is SGHTA and CDR2 is FQGNSA in the germline V gene. The CDR3, as DNA: TGTGCCAGCAGCTTCGAGGGGAGGCTCCGGTACACCTTC. This gives the protein CASSFEGRLRYTF.

The chain joins TRBV12-3 or TRBV12-4 to TRBJ2-2, with 11 positions matching TRBD2. V shed 6 bases and J 5 bases; nucleotides not matched to a gene: 2. The CDR3 contains 14 residues. Here the CDR3 DNA reads TGTGCCAGCAGGACTAGCGGGACTACCGGGGAGCTGTTTTTT. The encoded protein is CASRTSGTTGELFF.

This clonotype was seen more than once but under ten times. The genes are TRBV9 and TRBJ2-1, with unresolved D. Per germline, CDR1 SGDLS and CDR2 YYNGEE. V shed 4 bases and J shed 0 bases, with 14 bases lying between them. This CDR3 spans 16 amino acids. The CDR3 region is CASSLGWDPSYNEQFF. In nucleotides, the CDR3 is TGTGCCAGCAGCCTAGGATGGGATCCCTCCTACAATGAGCAGTTCTTC.

The CDR3 sequence: CASSQRQGRSYEQYF. CDR3 coding DNA: TGTGCCAGCAGCCAGAGACAGGGTAGGTCCTACGAGCAGTACTTC. The genes are TRBV4-2 and TRBJ2-7; 7 bases match TRBD1. This CDR3 is 15 amino acids long. V was clipped by 3 bases and J by 1 base; unmatched bases: 6. Germline loops: CDR1 LGHNA, CDR2 YNFKEQ.